This TCR beta chain comes out of a study of CD8+ T cells in alopecia areata. Across the study: Tofacitinib ran 6 to 18 months, followed by 6 months off drug. The study, taken as a whole, reports: Scalp clonality, together with expanded CD8+ clones among the top 100, fell significantly with tofacitinib. Lesional scalp exceeded normal scalp in clonality, especially in alopecia totalis/universalis. In scalp samples, resident alphabeta T cells of normal skin are also sequenced.

Notes on this clone: Its target is unknown.

As the sequencing template, cDNA was produced by extracting RNA and reverse transcribing it. Produced via immunoSEQ multiplex PCR; TCRdb's table is partial and in-frame only. Here the sample spans 100,000 to 130,000 clones, about four fifths being singletons. Deletions cut 0 bases from V and 4 bases from J, with 7 bases between. CDR3 size: 14 residues. Germline CDR1 and CDR2: SGDLS and YYNGEE. Noted treatment: oral pan-JAK inhibitor, 5-10 mg twice daily. The starting material was CD8+ T cells sorted from blood, obtained at week 24, from a patient treated with tofacitinib. This clonotype originated in a human donor with alopecia areata. The chain combines TRBV9 with TRBJ2-2, with D possibly being TRBD1 or TRBD2 (5 bases each). CDR3 loop: CASSVGGSTGELFF. For the CDR3, the DNA is TGTGCCAGCAGCGTAGGGGGGAGCACCGGGGAGCTGTTTTTT.